Listed here are 9 T cell receptor beta chains from one sample, sequenced in a study of graft-versus-host responses after intestinal transplantation. Only in-frame clones appear in the TCRdb table, and some are missing; sequencing was by immunoSEQ multiplex PCR. The sample lists around 130,000 clones, around 90% occurring once. These receptors lack a known antigen. The source was unstimulated CD4+ T cells sorted from spleen or lymph node cells, collected before intestinal transplant. These receptors came from a human donor who received an intestinal transplant.

This chain connects TRBV9 to TRBJ2-3, with 9 bases lining up with TRBD2. The CDR3 has 15 residues. Germline V gene sequence: CDR1 SGDLS, CDR2 YYNGEE. V shed 4 bases, J shed 3 bases, and the junction held 6 bases outside the gene matches. The CDR3 nucleotides read TGTGCCAGCAGCACGCGGGGGGGCGTGACAGATACGCAGTATTTT. Protein sequence: CASSTRGGVTDTQYF.

This clone was counted only a few times. The chain employs TRBV6-5 and TRBJ1-1; D is unresolved. The CDR3 is made up of 12 amino acids. Trimming left V 6 bases short and J 0 bases short, with 5 bases between. Germline CDR1 reads MNHEY; CDR2 reads SVGAGI. CDR3 sequence: CASSPMNTEAFF. CDR3 in DNA: TGTGCCAGCAGCCCAATGAACACTGAAGCTTTCTTT.

V and J are TRBV18 and TRBJ1-1; the D gene is possibly TRBD1 (5 bases). From germline, CDR1 is KGHSH and CDR2 LQKENI. CDR3 size: 15 residues. V was cut by 1 base and J by 0 bases, with 9 bases left in between. CDR3 bases: TGTGCCAGCTCACCACGTACAGGTTTGAACACTGAAGCTTTCTTT. Protein: CASSPRTGLNTEAFF.

V and J are TRBV9 and TRBJ2-5; 7 positions match TRBD2. The ends lost 2 bases at V and 1 base at J; junction bases unmatched: 2. Per germline, CDR1 SGDLS and CDR2 YYNGEE. This CDR3 is 14 amino acids long. The CDR3 loop reads CASSVSGTQETQYF. In nucleotides, the CDR3 is TGTGCCAGCAGCGTCAGCGGGACCCAAGAGACCCAGTACTTC.

This clone was seen only once. This chain connects TRBV30 to TRBJ2-7, with 12 positions matching TRBD1. CDR1 GTSNPN and CDR2 SVGIG come from the germline V gene (reference sequence). V shed 7 bases, J shed 6 bases, and the junction held 7 bases outside the gene matches. This CDR3 region has 13 residues. The CDR3 DNA reads TGTGCCTTGGGACAGGGGGCGACAATCGAGCAGTACTTC. Amino acid sequence: CALGQGATIEQYF. Variable domain in full (rest from reference TRBV30 and TRBJ2-7): SQTIHQWPATLVQPVGSPLSLECTVEGTSNPNLYWYRQAAGRGLQLLFYSVGIGQISSEVPQNLSASRPQDRQFILSSKKLLLSDSGFYLCALGQGATIEQYFGPGTRLTVT.

The genes are TRBV6-1 and TRBJ1-5, with D possibly matching TRBD1 (5 bases). CDR1 MNHNS and CDR2 SASEGT come from the germline V gene. V lost 6 bases, J lost 7 bases, and 16 bases lay in between. The length of the CDR3 is 14 residues. CDR3 nucleotides: TGTGCCAGCAGAGACACAGGTCGTGAACAGCCCCAGCATTTT. Translation gives CASRDTGREQPQHF.

The chain links TRBV7-6 to TRBJ2-2, with TRBD2 matching over 8 bases. The CDR3 contains 15 residues. CDR1 is SGHVS and CDR2 is FNYEAQ in the germline V gene. V dropped 11 bases and J dropped 3; count of bases not matched to a gene: 11. The CDR3 bases are TGTGCCTCGACCCCTTACGGGGGGGACACCGGGGAGCTGTTTTTT. It codes for CASTPYGGDTGELFF. Full variable domain (outside the CDR3, taken from reference TRBV7-6 and TRBJ2-2): GAGVSQSPRYKVTKRGQDVALRCDPISGHVSLYWYRQALGQGPEFLTYFNYEAQQDKSGLPNDRFSAERPEGSISTLTIQRTEQRDSAMYRCASTPYGGDTGELFFGEGSRLTVL.

The chain recombines TRBV5-1 with TRBJ1-4, with TRBD1 matching over 7 bases. Germline V gives CDR1 SGHRS, CDR2 YFSETQ. The CDR3 consists of 16 residues. V lost 4 bases and J lost 5; bases outside the gene matches: 11. CDR3 bases: TGCGCCAGCAGCAGCGACCCGGGACAGCTGAATGAAAAACTGTTTTTT. This translates into CASSSDPGQLNEKLFF.

V usage is TRBV27 and J usage is TRBJ1-1; the match to TRBD1 covers 8 bases. Losses at the gene ends were 5 bases for V and 2 bases for J; bases not matched to a gene: 4. The CDR3 totals 14 residues. CDR1 MNHEY and CDR2 SMNVEV come from the germline V gene (reference sequence). CDR3 residues: CASSRTGFNTEAFF. DNA of the CDR3: TGTGCCAGCAGTAGGACAGGGTTCAACACTGAAGCTTTCTTT.